This TCR beta chain was documented in a study of T cells in Graves' hyperthyroidism and ophthalmopathy. RNA transcripts served as the template for amplifying TCR beta CDR3 regions. A set of HTBI primers served as the primers for a first-round RT-PCR of the TCR CDR3. TCRdb re-analysed the multiplex PCR reads in MiXCR, keeping a single row per CDR3 protein. Among roughly 570,000 distinct CDR3 sequences listed, approximately 44% were seen once. Absent ophthalmopathy progression within 18 months defined stable Graves' hyperthyroidism. The CDR3 consists of 17 residues. The V end was cut by 4 bases, the J end by 5 bases, with 23 bases between.

The receptor was isolated from a woman aged 18-30 years with Graves' hyperthyroidism. Sequenced material: peripheral blood or thyroid tissue (not recorded which). V gene TRBV12-3 or TRBV12-4 combines with J gene TRBJ1-2; TRBD1 might be the D (5 bases). The CDR3 spells CASSSQASSGGKYGYTF. In DNA form, the CDR3 reads TGTGCCAGCAGTTCTCAAGCTTCTTCTGGGGGGAAGTATGGCTACACCTTC.